The T cell receptor (beta chain) under discussion was sequenced for a study of graft-versus-host responses after intestinal transplantation. Study-wide points: Individuals carrying graft-donor T cell macrochimerism showed high graft-versus-host to host-versus-graft clonal ratios in allografts.

Sequenced by immunoSEQ multiplex PCR; TCRdb stores in-frame clones only, minus some. This table holds about 50,000 clones, 65% to 85% found once. The table lists this clone with a count of one. Antigen specificity is unknown. This CDR3 region has 15 residues. CDR1 is SGHAT, CDR2 FQNNGV, per germline. This TCR came from a human donor who was the organ donor for an intestinal transplant. The chain has TRBV11-2 and TRBJ2-5, with D possibly TRBD1 on 6 matching bases. The J call may be wrong; the DNA end is better matched by TRBJ2-7. Sequences were derived from unstimulated CD4+ T cells sorted from spleen or lymph node cells, sampled before transplant. In nucleotides, the CDR3 is TGTGCCAGCAGCCCGTCGGGGAGCAACAGGGCCGAGCAGTACTTC. This codes for CASSPSGSNRAEQYF.